A selection of T cell receptor beta chains follows, all from one sample in a study of shared clonotypes between healthy human individuals. Produced via immunoSEQ multiplex PCR; TCRdb's table is partial and in-frame only. The sample contains some 2,500,000 clones, approximately 93% of which appear only once. The sequenced material came from naive CD4+ T cells from PBMCs. The receptors originated from a man younger than 35 in good health. Some clones in this sample may be carry-over from other donors' samples. The CDR3 runs from the conserved cysteine through the conserved F or W. D genes are given only for firm matches. Part of the rows lack a size; the others show once, few, many or a class for expanded clones.

D: TRBD2
size: .
V: TRBV7-9
J: TRBJ2-7
DNA: TGTGCCAGCAGCGCAGGACTAGCGGGGGGGTCCTACGAGCAGTACTTC
CDR3: CASSAGLAGGSYEQYF

D: .
size: .
V: TRBV6-6
J: TRBJ2-2
DNA: TGTGCCAGCAGTATAGCGGAGGGCACCGGGGAGCTGTTTTTT
CDR3: CASSIAEGTGELFF

D: TRBD2
size: .
V: TRBV11-1
J: TRBJ2-7
DNA: TGTGCCAGCAGCTTCGCGGGAGGGCCTTCCTACGAGCAGTACTTC
CDR3: CASSFAGGPSYEQYF

D: .
size: .
V: TRBV5-5
J: TRBJ1-2
DNA: TGTGCCAGCAGCGTTCCCGCTACTTACTATGGCTACACCTTC
CDR3: CASSVPATYYGYTF

D: TRBD2
size: .
V: TRBV6-5
J: TRBJ2-7
DNA: TGTGCCAGCAGTTACACTAGCGGGAGTTCCTACGAGCAGTACTTC
CDR3: CASSYTSGSSYEQYF

D: .
size: .
V: TRBV2
J: TRBJ2-7
DNA: TGTGCCAGCAGTGAAGATGGGGAGACCTACGAGCAGTACTTC
CDR3: CASSEDGETYEQYF

D: TRBD2
size: .
V: TRBV5-1
J: TRBJ2-1
DNA: TGCGCCAGCAGCCAATCTAGCGGGAGGTTCAATGAGCAGTTCTTC
CDR3: CASSQSSGRFNEQFF

D: .
size: .
V: TRBV11-2
J: TRBJ1-1
DNA: TGTGCCAGCAGTCCTTCCCACACCTCGAACACTGAAGCTTTCTTT
CDR3: CASSPSHTSNTEAFF

D: .
size: .
V: TRBV19
J: TRBJ1-2
DNA: TGTGCCAGTAGGGCTGTAGAGGTCAACAACTATGGCTACACCTTC
CDR3: CASRAVEVNNYGYTF

D: .
size: once
V: TRBV11-2
J: TRBJ2-7
DNA: TGTGCCAGCAGCTTAGAGCTAGGGGGTTACGAGCAGTACTTC
CDR3: CASSLELGGYEQYF

D: .
size: .
V: TRBV5-1
J: TRBJ1-5
DNA: TGCGCCAGCAGCTTGGGGGAAGCCCATCAGCCCCAGCATTTT
CDR3: CASSLGEAHQPQHF

D: .
size: .
V: TRBV6-5
J: TRBJ1-2
DNA: TGTGCCAGCCGCGCAGGGTCGGACTATGGCTACACCTTC
CDR3: CASRAGSDYGYTF

D: .
size: .
V: TRBV5-4
J: TRBJ2-3
DNA: TGTGCCAGCAGCTTGGTGGACTACACAGATACGCAGTATTTT
CDR3: CASSLVDYTDTQYF

D: TRBD1
size: .
V: TRBV5-4
J: TRBJ2-3
DNA: TGTGCCAGCAGCTTAGGACAGGGTTACACAGATACGCAGTATTTT
CDR3: CASSLGQGYTDTQYF

D: TRBD1
size: .
V: TRBV5-1
J: TRBJ2-5
DNA: TGCGCCAGCAGCTTTACCCCGGGACAGGGACAAGAGACCCAGTACTTC
CDR3: CASSFTPGQGQETQYF

D: .
size: once
V: TRBV28
J: TRBJ2-1
DNA: TGTGCCAGCAGCCCAGACTCCGGCGTGTCGTTCTTC
CDR3: CASSPDSGVSFF

D: .
size: .
V: TRBV2
J: TRBJ2-5
DNA: TGTGCCAGCAGTGAAAGGCGAGCGGGTGAGGGTCAAGAGACCCAGTACTTC
CDR3: CASSERRAGEGQETQYF

D: .
size: .
V: TRBV5-1
J: TRBJ2-1
DNA: TGCGCCAGCAGCTTAAGACAGGTCTCCTACAATGAGCAGTTCTTC
CDR3: CASSLRQVSYNEQFF

D: .
size: once
V: TRBV9
J: TRBJ2-7
DNA: TGTGCCAGCAGCGCCTCTGGGGAATCCTACGAGCAGTACTTC
CDR3: CASSASGESYEQYF

D: .
size: .
V: TRBV27
J: TRBJ1-4
DNA: TGTGCCAGCAGTTTATCAGGACGTACTAATGAAAAACTGTTTTTT
CDR3: CASSLSGRTNEKLFF

D: TRBD1
size: .
V: TRBV4-1
J: TRBJ2-7
DNA: TGCGCCAGCAGCCTAGGGGTCCTACAGGGGGCCTACGAGCAGTACTTC
CDR3: CASSLGVLQGAYEQYF

D: .
size: .
V: TRBV5-6
J: TRBJ2-3
DNA: TGTGCCAGCAGCCCGGGCACAGATACGCAGTATTTT
CDR3: CASSPGTDTQYF

D: .
size: .
V: TRBV5-1
J: TRBJ2-1
DNA: TGCGCCAGCAGCTTGGGTGGGACATACCCTGAGCAGTTCTTC
CDR3: CASSLGGTYPEQFF

D: TRBD1
size: .
V: TRBV11-2
J: TRBJ1-2
DNA: TGTGCCAGCGGAACAGGGGGCCGTCGGATAGGGGGCTACACCTTC
CDR3: CASGTGGRRIGGYTF

D: .
size: .
V: TRBV7-3
J: TRBJ2-5
DNA: TGTGCCAGCAGCTTAACGCCTGCGGAGACCCAGTACTTC
CDR3: CASSLTPAETQYF

D: .
size: .
V: TRBV7-3
J: TRBJ1-1
DNA: TGTGCCAGCAGAAAGGGTCCGGCGACAGTGAACACTGAAGCTTTCTTT
CDR3: CASRKGPATVNTEAFF

D: .
size: .
V: TRBV6-1
J: TRBJ2-3
DNA: TGTGCCAGCAGTGAGCTCCTAGCTTTGACAGATACGCAGTATTTT
CDR3: CASSELLALTDTQYF

D: .
size: .
V: TRBV5-1
J: TRBJ1-2
DNA: TGCGCCAGCAGCTTAGGACTCGTAGGCTATGGCTACACCTTC
CDR3: CASSLGLVGYGYTF

D: .
size: .
V: TRBV6-5
J: TRBJ2-2
DNA: TGTGCCAGCAGTTACACTCGGGTTACCGGGGAGCTGTTTTTT
CDR3: CASSYTRVTGELFF

D: .
size: .
V: TRBV18
J: TRBJ2-1
DNA: TGTGCCAGCTCACCCAATCGAGATGAGCAGTTCTTC
CDR3: CASSPNRDEQFF

D: .
size: .
V: TRBV7-8
J: TRBJ1-4
DNA: TGTGCCAGCAGCCTCCGGGGCGCTAGTGAAAAACTGTTTTTT
CDR3: CASSLRGASEKLFF

D: .
size: .
V: TRBV6-5
J: TRBJ1-1
DNA: TGTGCCAGCAGTTACAGGGTGGCTTCTGAAGCTTTCTTT
CDR3: CASSYRVASEAFF

D: .
size: .
V: TRBV28
J: TRBJ1-1
DNA: TGTGCCAGCACCCCCTACGGGGGGTTGAACACTGAAGCTTTCTTT
CDR3: CASTPYGGLNTEAFF

D: .
size: .
V: TRBV9
J: TRBJ1-1
DNA: TGTGCCAGCAGCGTACATGGGGGCGACACTGAAGCTTTCTTT
CDR3: CASSVHGGDTEAFF

D: .
size: .
V: TRBV2
J: TRBJ1-5
DNA: TGTGCCAGCAGTGACAGGGTTGGCAATCAGCCCCAGCATTTT
CDR3: CASSDRVGNQPQHF

D: .
size: .
V: TRBV29-1
J: TRBJ2-7
DNA: TGCAGCGTTGAAGAAAGTCGGAACTACGAGCAGTACTTC
CDR3: CSVEESRNYEQYF

D: TRBD2
size: .
V: TRBV28
J: TRBJ2-1
DNA: TGTGCCAGCATTCCCCGTCCCAGCGGGAGGGCCGAAAATGAGCAGTTCTTC
CDR3: CASIPRPSGRAENEQFF

D: .
size: .
V: TRBV19
J: TRBJ1-5
DNA: TGTGCCAGTAGCACGCAGGAGCGTCAGCCCCAGCATTTT
CDR3: CASSTQERQPQHF

D: .
size: once
V: TRBV18
J: TRBJ1-4
DNA: TGTGCCAGCTCACCACAGAGGGGTAATGAAAAACTGTTTTTT
CDR3: CASSPQRGNEKLFF

D: .
size: .
V: TRBV18
J: TRBJ1-4
DNA: TGTGCCAGCTCACCCGTTGGTACTAATGAAAAACTGTTTTTT
CDR3: CASSPVGTNEKLFF

D: .
size: .
V: TRBV6-5
J: TRBJ2-1
DNA: TGTGCCAGCACCCCCCGGAGGGGATATGAGCAGTTCTTC
CDR3: CASTPRRGYEQFF

D: .
size: .
V: TRBV2
J: TRBJ2-5
DNA: TGTGCCAGCACCGTAGACCCCATGGCCCAAGAGACCCAGTACTTC
CDR3: CASTVDPMAQETQYF

D: .
size: .
V: TRBV6-1
J: TRBJ2-1
DNA: TGTGCCAGCAGTGGAACGGGACAGCAGTTCTTC
CDR3: CASSGTGQQFF

D: .
size: .
V: TRBV19
J: TRBJ1-2
DNA: TGTGCCAGTAGTATCCGGGGCGGCTACACCTTC
CDR3: CASSIRGGYTF

D: .
size: few
V: TRBV5-1
J: TRBJ1-5
DNA: TGCGCCAGCAGCTTGAAGGCAGGGGACGCTCAGCCCCAGCATTTT
CDR3: CASSLKAGDAQPQHF

D: .
size: .
V: TRBV4-1
J: TRBJ1-2
DNA: TGCGCCAGCAGCCAATCTATGGCCAGCTATGGCTACACCTTC
CDR3: CASSQSMASYGYTF

D: .
size: .
V: TRBV27
J: TRBJ2-2
DNA: TGTGCCAGCAGTTTGCTAGACACCGGGGAGCTGTTTTTT
CDR3: CASSLLDTGELFF

D: TRBD1
size: .
V: TRBV7-9
J: TRBJ1-1
DNA: TGTGCCAGCAGCTCGCCGGGACAGGGGAACACTGAAGCTTTCTTT
CDR3: CASSSPGQGNTEAFF

D: TRBD2
size: .
V: TRBV28
J: TRBJ2-7
DNA: TGTGCCAGCAGTCGTCCCGGGACTAGCGGATACGAGCAGTACTTC
CDR3: CASSRPGTSGYEQYF

D: .
size: .
V: TRBV28
J: TRBJ1-2
DNA: TGTGCCAGCAGTTTAATCGGGGAGGGTGGCTACACCTTC
CDR3: CASSLIGEGGYTF

D: .
size: .
V: TRBV30
J: TRBJ1-2
DNA: TGTGCCTGGAGGCTCGGGGCCTATGGCTACACCTTC
CDR3: CAWRLGAYGYTF

D: .
size: .
V: TRBV7-2
J: TRBJ2-3
DNA: TGTGCCAGCAGCCCAAAGGACAGAATCACAGATACGCAGTATTTT
CDR3: CASSPKDRITDTQYF

D: .
size: .
V: TRBV25-1
J: TRBJ2-1
DNA: TGTGCCAGCAGTGATGATTCGAGAGGACTGTTCTACAATGAGCAGTTCTTC
CDR3: CASSDDSRGLFYNEQFF

D: TRBD1
size: .
V: TRBV10-1
J: TRBJ1-3
DNA: TGCGCCAGCAGTGAAAGGACAGGTCTTGGAAACACCATATATTTT
CDR3: CASSERTGLGNTIYF